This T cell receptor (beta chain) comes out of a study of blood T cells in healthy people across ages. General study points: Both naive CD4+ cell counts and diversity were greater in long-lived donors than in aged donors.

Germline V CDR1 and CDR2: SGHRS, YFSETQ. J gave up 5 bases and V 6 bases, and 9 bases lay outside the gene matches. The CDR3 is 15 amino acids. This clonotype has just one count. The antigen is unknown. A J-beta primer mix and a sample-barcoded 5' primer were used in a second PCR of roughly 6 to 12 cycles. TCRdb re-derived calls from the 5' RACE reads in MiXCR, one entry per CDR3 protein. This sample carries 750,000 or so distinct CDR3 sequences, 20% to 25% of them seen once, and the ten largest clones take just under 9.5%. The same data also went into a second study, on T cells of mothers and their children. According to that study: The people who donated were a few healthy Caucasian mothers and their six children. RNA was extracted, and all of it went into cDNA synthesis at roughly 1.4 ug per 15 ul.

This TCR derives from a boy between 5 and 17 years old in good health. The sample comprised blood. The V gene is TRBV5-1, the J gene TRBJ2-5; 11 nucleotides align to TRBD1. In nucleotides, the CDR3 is TGCGCCAGCACTGGGACCGGGACAGGGGGTGAGACCCAGTACTTC. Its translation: CASTGTGTGGETQYF.